The next 23 T cell receptor beta chains were all read from a single sample in a study of blood T cell repertoires in COVID-19. TCRdb's table, derived via immunoSEQ multiplex PCR, lists solely in-frame clones and lacks some. This table has approximately 97,000 clones, about nine tenths appearing once. What was sequenced was peripheral blood. The receptors were sampled from a man aged 55-75 years with acute or convalescent COVID-19.

The genes are TRBV6-1 and TRBJ1-1, with D hard to call. This CDR3 region has 12 residues. Germline V lookup: CDR1 MNHNS, CDR2 SASEGT. Trimming stripped 2 bases from V and 10 bases from J, with 11 bases between. Written as DNA, the CDR3 is TGTGCCAGCAGTGAATTAGGTCCAGGAGCTTTCTTT. Translated, it gives CASSELGPGAFF.

Remarks on this clone: Other DNA variants within this sample encode the same CDR3. The CDR3 nucleotides read TGTGCCAGCAGTGTGGGCTCTAGCACAGATACGCAGTATTTT. Its protein is CASSVGSSTDTQYF. The chain is built from TRBV6-4 and TRBJ2-3, with no clear D. The CDR3 is 14 residues long. Deletions cut 4 bases from V and 0 bases from J, with 8 bases between. From germline, CDR1 is MRHNA and CDR2 SNTAGT.

This clone was observed a handful of times. The chain recombines TRBV15 with TRBJ1-2; the match to TRBD1 covers 9 bases. The CDR3 extends over 14 amino acids. Germline lookup yields CDR1 LNHNV and CDR2 YYDKDF (reference sequence). Trimming removed 2 bases from V and 8 bases from J; junction bases left unmatched: 6. CDR3 sequence: CATSRPQGAWGYTF. The CDR3 region has the DNA TGTGCCACCAGCAGACCACAGGGGGCATGGGGCTACACCTTC.

The chain employs TRBV9 and TRBJ2-6; the match to TRBD2 covers 9 bases. In germline, CDR1 is SGDLS, CDR2 YYNGEE. There are 18 residues in the CDR3. V shed 4 bases and J 0 bases; nucleotides not matched to a gene: 8. Here the CDR3 reads CASSLLAGTRSGANVLTF. CDR3 DNA: TGTGCCAGCAGCCTTCTAGCGGGAACCCGCTCTGGGGCCAACGTCCTGACTTTC.

V usage is TRBV5-6 and J usage is TRBJ2-1, with D hard to call. V was trimmed by 4 bases and J by 6 bases, leaving 11 bases between them. This CDR3 has 13 amino acids. Per germline, CDR1 SGHDT and CDR2 YYEEEE. The CDR3 sequence: CASSRGPGNEQFF. CDR3 nucleotide sequence: TGTGCCAGCAGCCGCGGTCCGGGCAATGAGCAGTTCTTC.

The chain links TRBV4-1 to TRBJ2-7; TRBD2 might be the D (6 bases). V lost 0 bases and J lost 0, with 12 bases in between. Per germline, CDR1 MGHRA and CDR2 YSYEKL. This CDR3 contains 16 residues. Written as DNA, the CDR3 is TGCGCCAGCAGCCAAGATAGTGGGGGGTACTCCTACGAGCAGTACTTC. As protein: CASSQDSGGYSYEQYF.

This rearrangement joins TRBV11-2 to TRBJ2-1, with D possibly matching TRBD2 (6 bases). The V end was cut by 1 base, the J end by 3 bases, with 10 bases between. Germline CDR1 and CDR2: SGHAT and FQNNGV. The CDR3 has 15 amino acids. The CDR3 DNA sequence: TGTGCCAGCAGCTTAGGGGTGGGAGGCTACAATGAGCAGTTCTTC. Its protein is CASSLGVGGYNEQFF.

The chain carries TRBV19 and TRBJ1-6, with D unresolved. This CDR3 is built from 20 residues. Between the trimmed V and J ends, which lost 5 bases and 0 bases, there was a span of 23 bases. Germline values: CDR1 LNHDA, CDR2 SQIVND (reference sequence). CDR3 sequence: CASSYRPSLFSSSYNSPLHF. For the CDR3, the DNA is TGTGCCAGTAGTTACCGCCCGAGTCTTTTTTCGAGCTCCTATAATTCACCCCTCCACTTT.

This CDR3 reads CASSIGTPGNTIYF. CDR3 in DNA: TGTGCCAGCAGTATCGGGACTCCTGGAAACACCATATATTTT. The genes are TRBV6-5 and TRBJ1-3, with a weak D call TRBD1 (5 bases). The length of the CDR3 is 14 residues. V was clipped by 5 bases and J by 2 bases, with 10 bases between them. CDR1 is MNHEY and CDR2 is SVGAGI in the germline V gene.

This sequence joins TRBV7-9 and TRBJ1-2; no definite D call. Trimming took 6 bases from V and 8 from J, leaving 19 bases between them. The CDR3 has 14 residues. In germline, CDR1 is SEHNR, CDR2 FQNEAQ (reference sequence). The CDR3 protein is CASSPNTLHSGYTF. The CDR3, as DNA: TGTGCCAGCAGTCCTAACACCCTCCATAGCGGCTACACCTTC. Full variable domain (missing parts from reference TRBV7-9 and TRBJ1-2): DTGVSQNPRHKITKRGQNVTFRCDPISEHNRLYWYRQTLGQGPEFLTYFQNEAQLEKSRLLSDRFSAERPKGSFSTLEIQRTEQGDSAMYLCASSPNTLHSGYTFGSGTRLTVV.

This sequence joins TRBV5-1 and TRBJ1-1, with D unclear. Between the trimmed V and J ends, which lost 4 bases and 1 base, there was a span of 14 bases. The germline V gene has CDR1 SGHRS and CDR2 YFSETQ. CDR3 size: 15 residues. The DNA for the CDR3 is TGCGCCAGCAGCCCGGACGGACTAGGGAACACTGAAGCTTTCTTT. Residues: CASSPDGLGNTEAFF. The variable domain in full, completed from reference TRBV5-1 and TRBJ1-1, reads KAGVTQTPRYLIKTRGQQVTLSCSPISGHRSVSWYQQTPGQGLQFLFEYFSETQRNKGNFPGRFSGRQFSNSRSEMNVSTLELGDSALYLCASSPDGLGNTEAFFGQGTRLTVV.

The chain recombines TRBV30 with TRBJ1-6, with 7 bases matching TRBD1. Germline CDR1 reads GTSNPN; CDR2 reads SVGIG (reference sequence). CDR3 size: 15 residues. The V segment lost 0 bases and the J segment 7 bases; nucleotides outside the gene matches: 6. CDR3 loop: CAWSVYPRGNSPLHF. CDR3 DNA: TGTGCCTGGAGTGTATACCCCAGGGGGAATTCACCCCTCCACTTT.

CDR3 amino acids: CASSKESRGYTF. The CDR3 DNA sequence: TGTGCCAGCAGCAAAGAATCGCGTGGCTACACCTTC. This sequence joins TRBV11-2 and TRBJ1-2; D unclear. CDR1 and CDR2 from the germline V gene are SGHAT and FQNNGV. The V end lost 5 bases, the J end lost 7 bases, and 11 bases lay between the germline ends. CDR3 size: 12 residues.

The genes are TRBV5-1 and TRBJ1-3; a possible D gene is TRBD1 (6 bases). The germline V and J ends were trimmed by 3 bases and 0 bases, with 16 bases remaining between them. The CDR3 spans 17 residues. Per germline, CDR1 SGHRS and CDR2 YFSETQ. Here the CDR3 reads CASSSGGRTDSGNTIYF. The CDR3 DNA reads as TGCGCCAGCAGCTCGGGCGGACGGACAGACTCTGGAAACACCATATATTTT.

This clone was counted a single time. This rearrangement joins TRBV6-6 to TRBJ1-2; D might be TRBD1 (6 bases). V was pared by 2 bases and J by 4 bases, with 11 bases between. The CDR3 length is 14 residues. Germline V gene data show CDR1 as MNHNY and CDR2 as SVGAGI (reference sequence). The CDR3 region is CASSYVQGSYGYTF. CDR3 coding DNA: TGTGCCAGCAGTTACGTACAGGGCTCCTATGGCTACACCTTC.

The chain couples TRBV27 to TRBJ1-4, with unresolved D. CDR3 size: 12 residues. Trimming shortened V by 6 bases and J by 2 bases, and 4 bases separated the two germline ends. The germline V gene encodes CDR1 MNHEY and CDR2 SMNVEV (reference sequence). The CDR3 reads CASSRTNEKLFF. CDR3 sequence (DNA): TGTGCCAGCAGCCGGACTAATGAAAAACTGTTTTTT.

The CDR3 loop reads CASSGGSYEQYV. CDR3 DNA: TGTGCCAGCTCCGGGGGCTCCTACGAGCAGTACGTC. The chain recombines TRBV18 with TRBJ2-7; possibly TRBD2 for D (6 bases). CDR1 KGHSH and CDR2 LQKENI come from the germline V gene. This CDR3 region has 12 residues. Deletions cut 6 bases from V and 0 bases from J, with 6 bases between.

This chain uses TRBV18 with TRBJ1-2; D gene unclear. The germline CDR1 and CDR2 sequences are KGHSH and LQKENI. Deletions cut 0 bases from V and 4 bases from J, with 9 bases between. The CDR3 has 14 residues. The CDR3 DNA is TGTGCCAGCTCACCACCGGAGCAGTCCTATGGCTACACCTTC. Encoded protein: CASSPPEQSYGYTF.

The rearrangement uses TRBV29-1 and TRBJ2-6; D perhaps matches TRBD2 (6 bases). Deletions cut 4 bases from V and 2 bases from J, with 12 bases between. CDR1 and CDR2 (germline): SQVTM, ANQGSEA. The CDR3 length is 15 residues. Here the CDR3 reads CSVGGKGTGANVLTF. Here the CDR3 DNA reads TGCAGCGTTGGCGGGAAAGGGACTGGGGCCAACGTCCTGACTTTC.

V gene TRBV29-1 combines with J gene TRBJ1-4, with D perhaps matching TRBD1 (5 bases). The CDR3 length is 13 residues. The germline gives CDR1 SQVTM, CDR2 ANQGSEA. V lost 3 bases and J 7 bases, leaving 12 bases between the germline ends. The CDR3 DNA is TGCAGCGTTGAGAGAGGCGGGGGTGAAAAACTGTTTTTT. The encoded protein is CSVERGGGEKLFF.

This chain's CDR3 is CSVSTADYGYTF. CDR3 DNA sequence: TGCAGCGTATCGACGGCGGACTATGGCTACACCTTC. The chain uses TRBV29-1 and TRBJ1-2, with no clear D. Germline CDR1 and CDR2: SQVTM and ANQGSEA. Between the trimmed V and J ends, which lost 6 bases and 3 bases, there was a span of 11 bases. This CDR3 is built from 12 residues.

As concerns this clone: The identical CDR3 is also encoded by other nucleotide sequences in the sample. The chain joins TRBV5-1 to TRBJ2-5, with 7 bases that match TRBD1. Germline loops: CDR1 SGHRS, CDR2 YFSETQ. This CDR3 is 14 amino acids long. Losses at the gene ends were 0 bases for V and 1 base for J; bases not matched to a gene: 0. CDR3: CASSLGTGQETQYF. The CDR3 bases are TGCGCCAGCAGCTTGGGGACAGGCCAAGAGACCCAGTACTTC. Complete variable domain (other parts from reference TRBV5-1 and TRBJ2-5): KAGVTQTPRYLIKTRGQQVTLSCSPISGHRSVSWYQQTPGQGLQFLFEYFSETQRNKGNFPGRFSGRQFSNSRSEMNVSTLELGDSALYLCASSLGTGQETQYFGPGTRLLVL.

This clone was observed once. This rearrangement joins TRBV15 to TRBJ1-3; D is undetermined. This CDR3 comprises 13 residues. Trimming took off 0 bases at V and 4 bases at J, with 4 bases between the two ends. Germline values: CDR1 LNHNV, CDR2 YYDKDF (reference sequence). DNA for the CDR3: TGTGCCACCAGCAGAGATCTGGGAAACACCATATATTTT. Protein product: CATSRDLGNTIYF.